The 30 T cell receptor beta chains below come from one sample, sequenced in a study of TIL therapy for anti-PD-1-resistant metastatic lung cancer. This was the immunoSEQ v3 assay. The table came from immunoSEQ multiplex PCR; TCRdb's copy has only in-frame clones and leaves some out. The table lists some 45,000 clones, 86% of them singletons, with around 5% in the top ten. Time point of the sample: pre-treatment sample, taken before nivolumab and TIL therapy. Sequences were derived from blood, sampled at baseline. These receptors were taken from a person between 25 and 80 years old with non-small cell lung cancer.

The CDR3 nucleotides are TGTGCCAGCAGTGACCCAACAGGGAACTCACCCCTCCACTTT. Its translation: CASSDPTGNSPLHF. The rearrangement joins TRBV25-1 to TRBJ1-6; a possible D gene is TRBD1 (6 bases). Per the germline V gene, CDR1 is MGHDK and CDR2 is SYGVNS. Trimming shortened V by 3 bases and J by 10 bases, and 13 bases separated the two germline ends. The CDR3 sequence is 14 residues long.

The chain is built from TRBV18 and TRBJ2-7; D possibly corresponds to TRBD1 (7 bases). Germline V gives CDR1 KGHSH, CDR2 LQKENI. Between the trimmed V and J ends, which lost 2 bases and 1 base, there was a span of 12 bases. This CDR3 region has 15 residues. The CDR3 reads CASSPSQGGSYEQYF. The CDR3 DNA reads TGTGCCAGCTCACCAAGTCAGGGGGGTTCCTACGAGCAGTACTTC.

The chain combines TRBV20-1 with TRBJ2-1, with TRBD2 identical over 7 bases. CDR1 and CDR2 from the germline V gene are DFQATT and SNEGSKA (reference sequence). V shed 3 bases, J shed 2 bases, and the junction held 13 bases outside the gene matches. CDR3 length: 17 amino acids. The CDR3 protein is CSASGPRLAATYNEQFF. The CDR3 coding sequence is TGCAGTGCTAGTGGGCCCCGACTAGCTGCAACCTACAATGAGCAGTTCTTC.

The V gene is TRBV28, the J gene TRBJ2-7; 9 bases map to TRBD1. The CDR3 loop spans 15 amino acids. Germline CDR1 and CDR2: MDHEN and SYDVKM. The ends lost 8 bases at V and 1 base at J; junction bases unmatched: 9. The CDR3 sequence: CASARPGTGSYEQYF. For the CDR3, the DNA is TGTGCCAGCGCCCGACCAGGGACAGGGTCCTACGAGCAGTACTTC.

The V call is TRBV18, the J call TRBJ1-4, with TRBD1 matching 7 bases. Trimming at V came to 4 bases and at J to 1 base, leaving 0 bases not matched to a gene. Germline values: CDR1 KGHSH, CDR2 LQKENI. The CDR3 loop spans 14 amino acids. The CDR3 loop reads CASSRQGTNEKLFF. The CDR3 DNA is TGTGCCAGCTCACGACAGGGAACTAATGAAAAACTGTTTTTT.

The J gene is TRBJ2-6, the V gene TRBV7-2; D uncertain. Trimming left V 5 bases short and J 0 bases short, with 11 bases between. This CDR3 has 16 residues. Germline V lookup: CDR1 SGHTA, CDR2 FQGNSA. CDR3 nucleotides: TGTGCCAGCAGCCCCGTTCTCAGCTCTGGGGCCAACGTCCTGACTTTC. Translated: CASSPVLSSGANVLTF.

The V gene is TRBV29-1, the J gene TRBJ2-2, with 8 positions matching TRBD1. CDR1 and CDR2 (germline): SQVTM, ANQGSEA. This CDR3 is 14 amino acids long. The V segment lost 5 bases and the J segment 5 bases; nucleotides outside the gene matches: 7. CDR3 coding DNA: TGCAGCGTTAGGAAGGGACAGGCGACCGGGGAGCTGTTTTTT. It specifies CSVRKGQATGELFF.

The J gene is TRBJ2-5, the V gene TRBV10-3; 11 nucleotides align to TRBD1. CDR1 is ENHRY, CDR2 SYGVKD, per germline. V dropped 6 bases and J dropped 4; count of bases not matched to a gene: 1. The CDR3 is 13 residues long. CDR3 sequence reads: CAIRGTGGETQYF. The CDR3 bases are TGTGCCATCAGGGGGACAGGGGGAGAGACCCAGTACTTC.

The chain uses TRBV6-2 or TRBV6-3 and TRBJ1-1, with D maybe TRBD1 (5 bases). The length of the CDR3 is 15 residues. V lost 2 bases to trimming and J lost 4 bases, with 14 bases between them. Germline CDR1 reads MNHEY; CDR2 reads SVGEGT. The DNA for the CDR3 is TGTGCCAGCAGTTACCCCACGGGGGAGGTCACTGAAGCTTTCTTT. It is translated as CASSYPTGEVTEAFF.

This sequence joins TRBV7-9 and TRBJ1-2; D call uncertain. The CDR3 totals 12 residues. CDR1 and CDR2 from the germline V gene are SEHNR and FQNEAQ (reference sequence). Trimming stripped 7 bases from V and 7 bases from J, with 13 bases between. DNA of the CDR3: TGTGCCAGCACACGGGCCCCCGGTGGCTACACCTTC. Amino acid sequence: CASTRAPGGYTF.

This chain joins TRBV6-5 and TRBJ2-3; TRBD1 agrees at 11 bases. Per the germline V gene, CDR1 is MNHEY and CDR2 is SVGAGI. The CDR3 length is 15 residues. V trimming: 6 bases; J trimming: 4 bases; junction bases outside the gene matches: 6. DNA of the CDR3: TGTGCCAGCAGCACGAAGGGACAGGGGGCAGATACGCAGTATTTT. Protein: CASSTKGQGADTQYF.

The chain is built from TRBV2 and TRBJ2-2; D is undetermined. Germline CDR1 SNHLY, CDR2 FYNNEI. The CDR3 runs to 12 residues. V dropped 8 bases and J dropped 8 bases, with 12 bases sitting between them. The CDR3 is CASCGDAGELFF. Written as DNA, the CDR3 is TGTGCCAGCTGTGGGGATGCTGGGGAGCTGTTTTTT. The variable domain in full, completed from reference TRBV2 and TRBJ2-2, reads EPEVTQTPSHQVTQMGQEVILRCVPISNHLYFYWYRQILGQKVEFLVSFYNNEISEKSEIFDDQFSVERPDGSNFTLKIRSTKLEDSAMYFCASCGDAGELFFGEGSRLTVL.

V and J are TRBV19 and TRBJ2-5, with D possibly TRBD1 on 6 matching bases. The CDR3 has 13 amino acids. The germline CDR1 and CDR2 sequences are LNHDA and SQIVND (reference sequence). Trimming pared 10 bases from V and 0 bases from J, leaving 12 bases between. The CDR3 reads CATGQMYQETQYF. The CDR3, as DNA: TGTGCCACTGGACAGATGTACCAAGAGACCCAGTACTTC.

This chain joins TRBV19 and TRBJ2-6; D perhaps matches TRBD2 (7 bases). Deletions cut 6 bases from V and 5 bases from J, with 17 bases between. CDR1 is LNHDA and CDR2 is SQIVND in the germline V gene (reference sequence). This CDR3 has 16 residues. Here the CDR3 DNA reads TGTGCCAGTAGGGCGTCGGGGGGCGGCTGGGCCAACGTCCTGACTTTC. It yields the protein CASRASGGGWANVLTF. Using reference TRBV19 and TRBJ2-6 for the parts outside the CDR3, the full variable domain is DGGITQSPKYLFRKEGQNVTLSCEQNLNHDAMYWYRQDPGQGLRLIYYSQIVNDFQKGDIAEGYSVSREKKESFPLTVTSAQKNPTAFYLCASRASGGGWANVLTFGAGSRLTVL.

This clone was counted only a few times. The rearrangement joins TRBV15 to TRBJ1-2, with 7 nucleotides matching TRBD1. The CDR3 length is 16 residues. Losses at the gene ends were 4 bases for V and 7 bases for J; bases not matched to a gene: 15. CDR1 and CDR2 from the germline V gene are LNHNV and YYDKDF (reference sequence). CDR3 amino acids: CATSTGGGSGLGGYTF. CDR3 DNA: TGTGCCACCAGCACAGGGGGAGGTTCGGGTTTGGGTGGCTACACCTTC. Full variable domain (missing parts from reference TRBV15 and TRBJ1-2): DAMVIQNPRYQVTQFGKPVTLSCSQTLNHNVMYWYQQKSSQAPKLLFHYYDKDFNNEADTPDNFQSRRPNTSFCFLDIRSPGLGDTAMYLCATSTGGGSGLGGYTFGSGTRLTVV.

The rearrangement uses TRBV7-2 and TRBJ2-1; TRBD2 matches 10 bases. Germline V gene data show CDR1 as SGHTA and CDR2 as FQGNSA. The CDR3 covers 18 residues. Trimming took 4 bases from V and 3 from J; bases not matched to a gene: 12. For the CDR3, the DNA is TGTGCCAGCAGCTCGCCTTCGACCCTAGCGGGAGTCTACAATGAGCAGTTCTTC. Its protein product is CASSSPSTLAGVYNEQFF.

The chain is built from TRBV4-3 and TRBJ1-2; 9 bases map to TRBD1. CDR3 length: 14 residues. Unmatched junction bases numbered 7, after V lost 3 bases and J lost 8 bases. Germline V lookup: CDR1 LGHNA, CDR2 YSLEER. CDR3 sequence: CASSQAGTGNGYTF. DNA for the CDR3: TGCGCCAGCAGCCAGGCCGGGACAGGGAACGGCTACACCTTC.

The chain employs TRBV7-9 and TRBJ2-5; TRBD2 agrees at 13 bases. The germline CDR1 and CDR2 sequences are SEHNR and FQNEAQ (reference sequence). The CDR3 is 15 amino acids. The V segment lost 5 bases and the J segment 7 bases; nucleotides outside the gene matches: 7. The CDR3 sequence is CASSPRLAGGPTQYF. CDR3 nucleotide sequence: TGTGCCAGCAGCCCGAGACTAGCGGGAGGTCCGACCCAGTACTTC.

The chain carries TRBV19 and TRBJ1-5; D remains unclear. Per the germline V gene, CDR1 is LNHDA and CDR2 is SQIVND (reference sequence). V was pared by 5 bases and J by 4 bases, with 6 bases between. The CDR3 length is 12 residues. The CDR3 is CASSYLNQPQHF. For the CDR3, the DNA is TGTGCCAGTAGTTACCTAAATCAGCCCCAGCATTTT.

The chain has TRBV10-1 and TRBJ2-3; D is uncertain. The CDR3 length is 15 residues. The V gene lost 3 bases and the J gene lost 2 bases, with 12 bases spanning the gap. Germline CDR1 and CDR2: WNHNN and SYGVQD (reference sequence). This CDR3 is CASSEGLITTDTQYF. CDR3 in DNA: TGCGCCAGCAGTGAAGGGCTGATTACCACAGATACGCAGTATTTT.

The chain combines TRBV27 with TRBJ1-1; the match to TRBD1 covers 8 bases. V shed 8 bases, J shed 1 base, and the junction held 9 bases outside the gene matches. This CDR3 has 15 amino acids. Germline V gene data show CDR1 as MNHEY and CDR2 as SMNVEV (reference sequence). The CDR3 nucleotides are TGTGCCAGCGGTACTCAGGACAGGGCGAACACTGAAGCTTTCTTT. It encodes CASGTQDRANTEAFF.

CDR3 loop: CASSGDRDQPQHF. DNA for the CDR3: TGTGCCAGCTCGGGGGACAGGGATCAGCCCCAGCATTTT. V and J are TRBV18 and TRBJ1-5; TRBD1 matches at 9 bases. The CDR3 loop spans 13 amino acids. Germline loops: CDR1 KGHSH, CDR2 LQKENI. J lost 5 bases, V lost 6 bases, and 2 bases had no gene match.

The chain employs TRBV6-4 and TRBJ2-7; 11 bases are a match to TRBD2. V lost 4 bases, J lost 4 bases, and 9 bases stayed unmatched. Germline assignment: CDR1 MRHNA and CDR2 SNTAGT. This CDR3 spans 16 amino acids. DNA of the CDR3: TGTGCCAGCAGTGGAACTAGCGGGGGTAAACGTTACGAGCAGTACTTC. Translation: CASSGTSGGKRYEQYF.

The CDR3 sequence is CASSSLRVSNQPQHF. The DNA of the CDR3 is TGTGCCAGCAGCTCGCTCAGGGTTAGCAATCAGCCCCAGCATTTT. This chain joins TRBV28 and TRBJ1-5; possible D gene TRBD1, 5 bases. V was shortened by 6 bases and J by 0 bases, with 12 bases between the two germline ends. CDR1 and CDR2 from the germline V gene are MDHEN and SYDVKM. This CDR3 comprises 15 residues.

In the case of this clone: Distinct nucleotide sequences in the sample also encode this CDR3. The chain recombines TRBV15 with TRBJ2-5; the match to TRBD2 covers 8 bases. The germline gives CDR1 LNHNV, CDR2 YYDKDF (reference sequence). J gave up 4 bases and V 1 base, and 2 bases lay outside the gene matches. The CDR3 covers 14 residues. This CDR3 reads CATSRGLAGETQYF. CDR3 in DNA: TGTGCCACCAGCAGAGGCCTAGCGGGAGAGACCCAGTACTTC.

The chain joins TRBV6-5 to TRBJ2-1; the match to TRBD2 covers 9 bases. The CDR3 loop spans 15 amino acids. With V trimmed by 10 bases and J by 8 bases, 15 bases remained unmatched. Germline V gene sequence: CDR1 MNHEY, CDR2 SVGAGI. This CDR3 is CATLERRGGPDEQFF. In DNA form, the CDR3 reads TGTGCCACCCTAGAGCGGCGGGGGGGCCCCGATGAGCAGTTCTTC.

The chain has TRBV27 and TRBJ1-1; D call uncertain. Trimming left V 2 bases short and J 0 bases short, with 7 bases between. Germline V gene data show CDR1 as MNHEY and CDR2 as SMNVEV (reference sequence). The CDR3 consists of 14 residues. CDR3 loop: CASSLANMNTEAFF. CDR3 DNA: TGTGCCAGCAGTTTAGCCAACATGAACACTGAAGCTTTCTTT.

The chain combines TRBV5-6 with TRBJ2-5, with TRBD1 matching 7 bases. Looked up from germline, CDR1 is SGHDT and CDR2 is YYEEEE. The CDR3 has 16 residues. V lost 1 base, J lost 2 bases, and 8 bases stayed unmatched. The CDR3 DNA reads TGTGCCAGCAGCTTGCGTCGAACCAGGGGGCAAGAGACCCAGTACTTC. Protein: CASSLRRTRGQETQYF.

This CDR3 is CASSPGGMNTEAFF. CDR3 nucleotide sequence: TGTGCCAGCTCACCAGGGGGAATGAACACTGAAGCTTTCTTT. V usage is TRBV18 and J usage is TRBJ1-1, with a weak D call TRBD1 (5 bases). Germline lookup yields CDR1 KGHSH and CDR2 LQKENI. V lost 2 bases to trimming and J lost 0 bases, with 7 bases between them. The CDR3 has 14 residues. The whole variable domain, filled in from reference TRBV18 and TRBJ1-1, reads NAGVMQNPRHLVRRRGQEARLRCSPMKGHSHVYWYRQLPEEGLKFMVYLQKENIIDESGMPKERFSAEFPKEGPSILRIQQVVRGDSAAYFCASSPGGMNTEAFFGQGTRLTVV.

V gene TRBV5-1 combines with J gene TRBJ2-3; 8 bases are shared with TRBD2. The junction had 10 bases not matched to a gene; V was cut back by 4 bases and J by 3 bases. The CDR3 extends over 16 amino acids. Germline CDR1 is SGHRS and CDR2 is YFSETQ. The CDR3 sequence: CASSQDLAGPTDTQYF. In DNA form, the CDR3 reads TGCGCCAGCAGCCAAGATCTAGCGGGTCCAACAGATACGCAGTATTTT.